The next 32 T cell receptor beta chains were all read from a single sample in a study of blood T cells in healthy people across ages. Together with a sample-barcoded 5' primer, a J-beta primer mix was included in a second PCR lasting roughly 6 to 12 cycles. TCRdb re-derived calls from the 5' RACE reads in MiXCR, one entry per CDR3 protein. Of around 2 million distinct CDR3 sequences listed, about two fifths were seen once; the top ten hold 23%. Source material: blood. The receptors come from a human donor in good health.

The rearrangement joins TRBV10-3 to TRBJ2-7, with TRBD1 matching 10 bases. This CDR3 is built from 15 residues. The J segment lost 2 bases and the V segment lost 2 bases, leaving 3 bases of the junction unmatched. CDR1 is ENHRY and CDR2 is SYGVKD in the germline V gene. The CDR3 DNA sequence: TGTGCCATCAGTGAGCCTGGGACAGGGGCCTACGAGCAGTACTTC. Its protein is CAISEPGTGAYEQYF.

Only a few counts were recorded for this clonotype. Here the CDR3 reads CASKLWDNREQYF. DNA of the CDR3: TGTGCCAGCAAACTGTGGGACAATCGAGAGCAGTACTTC. The V call is TRBV7-9, the J call TRBJ2-7, with D possibly being TRBD1 (6 bases). V lost 7 bases and J 7 bases, leaving 17 bases between the germline ends. The CDR3 has 13 amino acids. CDR1 and CDR2 (germline): SEHNR, FQNEAQ (reference sequence). Full variable domain (missing parts from reference TRBV7-9 and TRBJ2-7): DTGVSQNPRHKITKRGQNVTFRCDPISEHNRLYWYRQTLGQGPEFLTYFQNEAQLEKSRLLSDRFSAERPKGSFSTLEIQRTEQGDSAMYLCASKLWDNREQYFGPGTRLTVT.

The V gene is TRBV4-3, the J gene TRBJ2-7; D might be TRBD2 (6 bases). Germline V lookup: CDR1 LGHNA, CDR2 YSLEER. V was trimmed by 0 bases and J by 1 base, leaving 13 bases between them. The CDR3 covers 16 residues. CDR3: CASSQDSAGRSYEQYF. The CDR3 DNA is TGCGCCAGCAGCCAAGATAGCGCGGGGAGATCCTACGAGCAGTACTTC.

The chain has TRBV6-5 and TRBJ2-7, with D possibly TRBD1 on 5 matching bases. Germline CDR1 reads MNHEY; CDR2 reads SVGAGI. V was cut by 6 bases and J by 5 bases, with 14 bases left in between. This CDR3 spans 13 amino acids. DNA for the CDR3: TGTGCCAGCAGCTCCAAAGGGGTCCACGAGCAGTACTTC. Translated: CASSSKGVHEQYF.

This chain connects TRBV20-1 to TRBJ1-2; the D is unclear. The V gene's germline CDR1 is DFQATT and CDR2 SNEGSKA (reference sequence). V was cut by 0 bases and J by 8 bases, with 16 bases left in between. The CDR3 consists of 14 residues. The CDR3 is CSAREGRPVFGYTF. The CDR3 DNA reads TGCAGTGCTAGAGAGGGCAGGCCAGTGTTCGGCTACACCTTC.

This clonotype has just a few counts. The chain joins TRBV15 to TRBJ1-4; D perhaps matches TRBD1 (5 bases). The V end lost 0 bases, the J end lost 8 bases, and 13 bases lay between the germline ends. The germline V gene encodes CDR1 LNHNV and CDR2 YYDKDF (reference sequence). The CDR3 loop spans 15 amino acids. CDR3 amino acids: CATSREWTWGEKLFF. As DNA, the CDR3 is TGTGCCACCAGCAGAGAGTGGACCTGGGGCGAAAAACTGTTTTTT.

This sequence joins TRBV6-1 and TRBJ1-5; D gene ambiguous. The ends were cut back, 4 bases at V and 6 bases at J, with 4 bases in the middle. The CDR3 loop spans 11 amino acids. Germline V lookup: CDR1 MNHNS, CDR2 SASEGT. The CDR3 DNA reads TGTGCCAGCAGTGGACGTCAGCCCCAGCATTTT. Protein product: CASSGRQPQHF.

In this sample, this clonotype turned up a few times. The DNA of the CDR3 is TGTGCCACCAGGGCAGGGCAAGCTAACTATGGCTACACCTTC. Translated, it gives CATRAGQANYGYTF. V and J are TRBV15 and TRBJ1-2, with D perhaps matching TRBD1 (5 bases). The germline V and J ends were trimmed by 6 bases and 0 bases, with 11 bases remaining between them. Germline V lookup: CDR1 LNHNV, CDR2 YYDKDF (reference sequence). This CDR3 is 14 amino acids long.

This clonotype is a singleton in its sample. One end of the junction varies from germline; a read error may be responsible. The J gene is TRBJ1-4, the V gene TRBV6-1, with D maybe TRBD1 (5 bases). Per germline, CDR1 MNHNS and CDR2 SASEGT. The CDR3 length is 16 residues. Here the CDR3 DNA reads TGTGCCAGCAGTGAAATCGGGCCAGGGTCTAATGAAAAGCTGTTTTTT. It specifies CASSEIGPGSNEKLFF.

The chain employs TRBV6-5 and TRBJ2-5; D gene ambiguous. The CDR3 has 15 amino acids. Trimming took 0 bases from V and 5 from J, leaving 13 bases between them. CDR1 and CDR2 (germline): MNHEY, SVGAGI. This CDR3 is CASSYSNEGSETQYF. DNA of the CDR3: TGTGCCAGCAGTTACTCGAATGAAGGGTCCGAGACCCAGTACTTC.

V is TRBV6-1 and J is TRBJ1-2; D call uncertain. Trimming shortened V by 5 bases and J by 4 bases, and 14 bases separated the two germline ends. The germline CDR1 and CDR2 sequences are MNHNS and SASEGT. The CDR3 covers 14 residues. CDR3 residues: CASSTLTGSYGYTF. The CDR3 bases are TGTGCCAGCAGTACCCTAACGGGGTCCTATGGCTACACCTTC.

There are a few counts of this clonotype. CDR3 in amino acids: CASSWLQVDEQFF. The CDR3 coding sequence is TGCGCCAGCAGCTGGCTACAGGTAGATGAGCAGTTCTTC. The rearrangement uses TRBV5-1 and TRBJ2-1, with TRBD1 as a possible D gene (5 bases). The V and J ends lost 3 bases and 8 bases respectively, with 12 bases between them. This CDR3 spans 13 amino acids. The germline gives CDR1 SGHRS, CDR2 YFSETQ.

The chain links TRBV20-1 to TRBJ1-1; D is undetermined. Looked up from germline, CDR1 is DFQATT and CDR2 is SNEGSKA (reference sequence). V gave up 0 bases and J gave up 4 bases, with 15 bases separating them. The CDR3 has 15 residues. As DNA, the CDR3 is TGCAGTGCTAGAGATCTGAGCGGCAGCCCCACTGAAGCTTTCTTT. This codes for CSARDLSGSPTEAFF.

The CDR3 nucleotides are TGCGCCAGCAGCTACGAAGTTGTTCACAGGGCAGACTACTCTGGGGCCAACGTCCTGACTTTC. Protein: CASSYEVVHRADYSGANVLTF. The chain is built from TRBV5-1 and TRBJ2-6; possible D gene TRBD1, 6 bases. Per the germline V gene, CDR1 is SGHRS and CDR2 is YFSETQ. Between the trimmed V and J ends, which lost 3 bases and 0 bases, there was a span of 25 bases. This CDR3 has 21 amino acids.

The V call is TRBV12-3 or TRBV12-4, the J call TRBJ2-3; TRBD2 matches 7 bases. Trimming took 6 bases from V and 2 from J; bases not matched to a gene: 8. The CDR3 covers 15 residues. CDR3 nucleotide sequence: TGTGCCAGCAGCTCAATGACTAGCACCACAGATACGCAGTATTTT. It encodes CASSSMTSTTDTQYF.

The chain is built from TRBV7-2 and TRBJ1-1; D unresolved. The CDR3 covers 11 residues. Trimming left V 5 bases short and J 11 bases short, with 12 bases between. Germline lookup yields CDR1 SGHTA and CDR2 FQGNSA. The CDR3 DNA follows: TGTGCCAGCAGCCGGACGGGCGTCGCTTTCTTT. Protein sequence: CASSRTGVAFF.

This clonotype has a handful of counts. CDR3 sequence (DNA): TGTGCCAGCTCACCTACAGGACCAGGCGACTACGAGCAGTACTTC. The encoded protein is CASSPTGPGDYEQYF. The chain uses TRBV18 and TRBJ2-7; TRBD1 might be the D (5 bases). The germline V gene has CDR1 KGHSH and CDR2 LQKENI. This CDR3 spans 15 amino acids. Trimming stripped 3 bases from V and 3 bases from J, with 15 bases between.

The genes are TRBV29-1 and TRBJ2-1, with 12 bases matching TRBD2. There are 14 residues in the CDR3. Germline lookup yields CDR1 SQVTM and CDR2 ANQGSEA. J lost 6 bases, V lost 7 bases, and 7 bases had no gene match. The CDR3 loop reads CSAIRTSGVNEQFF. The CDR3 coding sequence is TGCAGCGCGATCCGGACTAGCGGGGTCAATGAGCAGTTCTTC.

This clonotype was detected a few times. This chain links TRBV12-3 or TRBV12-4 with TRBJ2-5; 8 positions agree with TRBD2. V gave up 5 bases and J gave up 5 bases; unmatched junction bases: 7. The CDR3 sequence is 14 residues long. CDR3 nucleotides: TGTGCCAGCAGTCGCACAGGGACTAGGGAGACCCAGTACTTC. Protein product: CASSRTGTRETQYF.

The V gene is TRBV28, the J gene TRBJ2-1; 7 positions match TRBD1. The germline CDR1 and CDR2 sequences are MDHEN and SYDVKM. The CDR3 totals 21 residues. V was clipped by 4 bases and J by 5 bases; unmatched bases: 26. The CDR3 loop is CASSSSSTGKVLGLVNNEQFF. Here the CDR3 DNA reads TGTGCCAGCAGTTCTTCTTCGACAGGGAAGGTTTTGGGGTTAGTCAACAATGAGCAGTTCTTC.

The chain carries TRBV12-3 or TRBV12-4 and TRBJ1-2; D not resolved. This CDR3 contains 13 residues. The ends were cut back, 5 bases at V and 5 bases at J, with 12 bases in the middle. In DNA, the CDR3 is TGTGCCAGCAGTCAGAATTCTCAATATGGCTACACCTTC. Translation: CASSQNSQYGYTF.

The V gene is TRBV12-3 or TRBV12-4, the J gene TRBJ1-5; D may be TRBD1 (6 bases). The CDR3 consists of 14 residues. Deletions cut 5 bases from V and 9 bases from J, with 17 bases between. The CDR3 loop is CASSPRQAELPQHF. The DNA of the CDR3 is TGTGCCAGCAGTCCGCGACAGGCCGAGTTGCCCCAGCATTTT.

CDR3 amino acids: CASSLDNRVVQETQYF. CDR3 coding DNA: TGCGCCAGCAGCTTGGATAACAGGGTTGTCCAAGAGACCCAGTACTTC. The chain is built from TRBV5-1 and TRBJ2-5, with D possibly being TRBD1 (6 bases). V lost 0 bases to trimming and J lost 1 base, with 13 bases between them. Looked up from germline, CDR1 is SGHRS and CDR2 is YFSETQ. The CDR3 length is 16 residues.

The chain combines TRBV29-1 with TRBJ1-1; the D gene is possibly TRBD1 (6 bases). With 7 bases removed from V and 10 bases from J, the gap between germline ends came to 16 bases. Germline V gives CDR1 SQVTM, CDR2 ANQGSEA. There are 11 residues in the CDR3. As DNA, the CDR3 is TGCAGCGGGGAAGGCACAGGGTCAGCTTTCTTT. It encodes CSGEGTGSAFF.

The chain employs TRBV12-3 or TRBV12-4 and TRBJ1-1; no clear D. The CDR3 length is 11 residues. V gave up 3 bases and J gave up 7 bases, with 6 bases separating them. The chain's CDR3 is CASSFAFEAFF. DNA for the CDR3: TGTGCCAGCAGTTTTGCCTTTGAAGCTTTCTTT.

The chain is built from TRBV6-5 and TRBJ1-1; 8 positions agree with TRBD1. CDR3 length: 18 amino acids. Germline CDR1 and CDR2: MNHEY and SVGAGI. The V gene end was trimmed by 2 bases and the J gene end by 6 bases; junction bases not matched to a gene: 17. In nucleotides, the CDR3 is TGTGCCAGCAGTTACCCGAAAACCAGGGGGCAGGGGGTACCTGAAGCTTTCTTT. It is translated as CASSYPKTRGQGVPEAFF.

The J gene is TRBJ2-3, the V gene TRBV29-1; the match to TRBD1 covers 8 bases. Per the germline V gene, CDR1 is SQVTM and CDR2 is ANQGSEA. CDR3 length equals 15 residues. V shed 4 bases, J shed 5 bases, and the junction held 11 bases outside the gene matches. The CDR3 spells CSVGRYGQGGDTQYF. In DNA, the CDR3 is TGCAGCGTTGGCCGATATGGACAGGGAGGAGATACGCAGTATTTT.

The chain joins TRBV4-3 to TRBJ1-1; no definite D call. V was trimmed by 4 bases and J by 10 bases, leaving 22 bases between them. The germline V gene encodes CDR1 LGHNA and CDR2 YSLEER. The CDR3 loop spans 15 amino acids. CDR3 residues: CASSPSVVHGAGAFF. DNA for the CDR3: TGCGCCAGCAGCCCCTCCGTGGTACATGGAGCTGGAGCTTTCTTT.

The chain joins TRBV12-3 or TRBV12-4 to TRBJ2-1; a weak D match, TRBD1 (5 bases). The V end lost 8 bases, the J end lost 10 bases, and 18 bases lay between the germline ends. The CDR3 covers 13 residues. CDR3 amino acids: CASSFDRTGEQFF. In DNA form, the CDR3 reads TGTGCCAGCTCGTTCGACAGAACAGGAGAGCAGTTCTTC.

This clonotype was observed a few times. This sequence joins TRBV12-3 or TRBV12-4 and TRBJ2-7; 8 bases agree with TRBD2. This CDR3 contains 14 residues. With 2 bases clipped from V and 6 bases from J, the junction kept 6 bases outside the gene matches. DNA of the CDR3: TGTGCCAGCAGTTTAACGGGGGGGCGTGGCGAGCAGTACTTC. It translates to CASSLTGGRGEQYF.

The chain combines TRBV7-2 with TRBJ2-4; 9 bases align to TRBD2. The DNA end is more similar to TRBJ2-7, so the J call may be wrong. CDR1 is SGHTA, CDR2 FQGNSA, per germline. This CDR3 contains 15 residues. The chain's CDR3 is CASSPFGGGAYEQYF. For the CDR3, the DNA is TGTGCCAGCAGCCCATTTGGCGGGGGGGCATACGAGCAGTACTTC.

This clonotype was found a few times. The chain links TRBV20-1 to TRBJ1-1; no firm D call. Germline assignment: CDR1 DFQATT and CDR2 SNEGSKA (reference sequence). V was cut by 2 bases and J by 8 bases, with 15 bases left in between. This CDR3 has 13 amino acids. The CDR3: CSARWSFNMEAFF. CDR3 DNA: TGCAGTGCTAGATGGAGCTTTAACATGGAAGCTTTCTTT.